This T cell receptor beta chain derives from a study of sequential checkpoint blockade in melanoma. Study-wide background: Patients were randomized 1:1 to nivolumab-then-ipilimumab or ipilimumab-then-nivolumab first-line. DNA from 91 pretreatment tumor samples underwent TCRβ immunosequencing. After nivolumab or ipilimumab alone, some 22 patients had week-13 rebiopsies.

Treatment defined: randomized to nivolumab then ipilimumab (arm A) or the reverse (arm B). The CDR3 has 16 residues. Trimming took off 3 bases at V and 0 bases at J, with 12 bases between the two ends. CDR1 is SGHNT, CDR2 YENEEA, per germline. TCRdb's copy holds only in-frame clones and misses some; the assay was immunoSEQ multiplex PCR. The table records 2,000 to 3,000 clones, 20% to 25% of them present only once. This clone was detected many times. The rearrangement links TRBV11-3 to TRBJ1-3; a weak D match, TRBD1 (5 bases). The sample was tumor tissue (inferred from file names), taken from a patient given nivolumab and ipilimumab in sequence. The source is a human donor with melanoma. The CDR3 DNA sequence: TGTGCCAGCAGCTTGATGGGGCCGAGCTCTGGAAACACCATATATTTT. Amino acid sequence: CASSLMGPSSGNTIYF.